These T cell receptor beta chains were read from a single sample in a study of blood T cell repertoires in COVID-19. The data were produced by immunoSEQ multiplex PCR, yet TCRdb's version contains in-frame clones alone and is incomplete. Among about 220,000 clones listed, 82% were seen once. Sequences were obtained from PBMCs or T cells enriched from blood (not recorded which). All receptors derive from a woman between 55 and 75 years old who had recovered from COVID-19. Both conserved end residues are part of each CDR3. Each record gives: D gene, clone size, V gene, J gene, CDR3 protein, CDR3 DNA. The D gene is left open where the match is weak. The listing skips clone size in some rows; elsewhere it reads once, few, many or a size class.

>NA|NA|TRBV5-1|TRBJ2-7
CASSLYSQVEQYF
TGCGCCAGCAGCTTGTACTCACAGGTCGAGCAGTACTTC
>TRBD1|NA|TRBV19|TRBJ2-7
CASSPRDRVAYEQYF
TGTGCCAGTAGTCCCAGGGACAGGGTGGCCTACGAGCAGTACTTC
>NA|NA|TRBV29-1|TRBJ1-1
CSVEDQGGNTEAFF
TGCAGCGTTGAAGATCAGGGAGGGAACACTGAAGCTTTCTTT
>NA|once|TRBV4-2|TRBJ2-3
CASSQALRRDSTDTQYF
TGTGCCAGCAGCCAAGCACTCCGGCGGGACAGCACAGATACGCAGTATTTT
>TRBD1|NA|TRBV19|TRBJ1-3
CASTQGTGVGNTIYF
TGTGCCAGTACCCAAGGGACAGGGGTTGGAAACACCATATATTTT
>NA|NA|TRBV7-8|TRBJ2-2
CASSLNSVTGELFF
TGTGCCAGCAGCTTAAACTCTGTCACCGGGGAGCTGTTTTTT
>TRBD2|once|TRBV11-3|TRBJ2-1
CASSPGASGANNEQFF
TGTGCCAGCAGCCCAGGTGCTAGCGGGGCTAACAATGAGCAGTTCTTC
>TRBD1|few|TRBV24-1|TRBJ1-5
CATSATGSNQPQHF
TGTGCCACCAGTGCGACAGGGTCCAATCAGCCCCAGCATTTT
>TRBD1|NA|TRBV6-5|TRBJ1-1
CASSYRGRDTEAFF
TGTGCCAGCAGTTATAGGGGGCGGGACACTGAAGCTTTCTTT
>NA|NA|TRBV3-1/TRBV3-2|TRBJ2-1
CASSLPLGDSYNEQFF
TGTGCCAGCAGCCTCCCCCTCGGAGACTCCTACAATGAGCAGTTCTTC
>NA|NA|TRBV5-5|TRBJ1-4
CASSGDSREKLFF
TGTGCCAGCAGCGGTGACAGTCGCGAAAAACTGTTTTTT
>NA|NA|TRBV10-2|TRBJ1-2
CASSEFPGGNYGYTF
TGCGCCAGCAGTGAGTTTCCGGGAGGGAACTATGGCTACACCTTC
>NA|NA|TRBV4-2|TRBJ2-1
CASSLPRGGYEQFF
TGTGCCAGCAGCTTACCAAGAGGGGGATACGAGCAGTTCTTC
>TRBD1|NA|TRBV4-2|TRBJ1-2
CASSHLTGGEYGYTF
TGTGCCAGCAGCCATTTAACAGGGGGCGAGTATGGCTACACCTTC
>TRBD2|NA|TRBV27|TRBJ2-7
CASSLLAGVTGEQYF
TGTGCCAGCAGTTTACTAGCGGGAGTAACTGGCGAGCAGTACTTC
>TRBD2|NA|TRBV4-3|TRBJ2-1
CASSQARTSGGPGNEQFF
TGCGCCAGCAGCCAGGCGAGGACTAGCGGGGGACCTGGCAATGAGCAGTTCTTC
>TRBD1|NA|TRBV19|TRBJ1-5
CASSIPRQGSNQPQHF
TGTGCCAGTAGTATTCCCCGACAGGGGAGCAATCAGCCCCAGCATTTT
>NA|NA|TRBV2|TRBJ1-1
CASSPIDLNTEAFF
TGTGCCAGCAGTCCTATCGATTTGAACACTGAAGCTTTCTTT
>NA|NA|TRBV10-3|TRBJ1-1
CAISEWQGREAFF
TGTGCCATCAGTGAGTGGCAGGGCCGTGAAGCTTTCTTT
>NA|NA|TRBV29-1|TRBJ1-1
CSVGPHADTEAFF
TGCAGCGTTGGCCCCCACGCAGACACTGAAGCTTTCTTT
>NA|NA|TRBV14|TRBJ2-1
CASSQDSGVGREQFF
TGTGCCAGCAGCCAAGATTCGGGAGTCGGAAGGGAGCAGTTCTTC
>NA|NA|TRBV19|TRBJ1-1
CASMVGRKNTEAFF
TGTGCCAGTATGGTGGGGCGGAAGAACACTGAAGCTTTCTTT
>NA|NA|TRBV7-9|TRBJ1-2
CASSFTNFGYTF
TGTGCCAGCAGCTTTACCAACTTCGGCTACACCTTC
>TRBD1|NA|TRBV3-1/TRBV3-2|TRBJ2-1
CASSQGPGGDRTYNEQFF
TGTGCCAGCAGCCAAGGCCCTGGAGGGGACAGGACCTACAATGAGCAGTTCTTC
>NA|NA|TRBV4-1|TRBJ2-2
CASSQDSYTGELFF
TGCGCCAGCAGCCAGGACAGTTACACCGGGGAGCTGTTTTTT
>NA|few|TRBV11-2|TRBJ1-5
CASSLTGDQPQHF
TGTGCCAGCAGCTTAACGGGAGATCAGCCCCAGCATTTT
>TRBD1|few|TRBV15|TRBJ1-3
CATSQEGAGGNTIYF
TGTGCCACCAGCCAAGAGGGGGCAGGTGGAAACACCATATATTTT
>NA|NA|TRBV5-1|TRBJ1-6
CASSLGVMHSPLHF
TGCGCCAGCAGCTTGGGCGTCATGCATTCACCCCTCCACTTT
>NA|NA|TRBV6-1|TRBJ2-1
CASSEGGGFSEQFF
TGTGCCAGCAGTGAAGGAGGAGGGTTTAGTGAGCAGTTCTTC
>TRBD1|NA|TRBV6-5|TRBJ2-5
CASSYGTAQETQYF
TGTGCCAGCAGTTACGGGACAGCACAAGAGACCCAGTACTTC
>NA|once|TRBV6-1|TRBJ2-1
CASSEIVGAYSYNEQFF
TGTGCCAGCAGTGAAATCGTGGGGGCATACTCCTACAATGAGCAGTTCTTC
>NA|NA|TRBV10-3|TRBJ2-3
CAISEWRGSTDTQYF
TGTGCCATCAGTGAGTGGCGGGGAAGCACAGATACGCAGTATTTT
>TRBD2|NA|TRBV18|TRBJ2-2
CASSPYSGLASTGELFF
TGTGCCAGCTCACCATATTCGGGACTAGCGAGCACCGGGGAGCTGTTTTTT
>NA|NA|TRBV11-2|TRBJ1-4
CASRVGSTNEKLFF
TGTGCCAGCAGGGTAGGGAGTACTAATGAAAAACTGTTTTTT
>NA|NA|TRBV29-1|TRBJ2-3
CSVRRGASITGTDTQYF
TGCAGCGTCAGGCGGGGAGCTTCCATTACAGGCACAGATACGCAGTATTTT